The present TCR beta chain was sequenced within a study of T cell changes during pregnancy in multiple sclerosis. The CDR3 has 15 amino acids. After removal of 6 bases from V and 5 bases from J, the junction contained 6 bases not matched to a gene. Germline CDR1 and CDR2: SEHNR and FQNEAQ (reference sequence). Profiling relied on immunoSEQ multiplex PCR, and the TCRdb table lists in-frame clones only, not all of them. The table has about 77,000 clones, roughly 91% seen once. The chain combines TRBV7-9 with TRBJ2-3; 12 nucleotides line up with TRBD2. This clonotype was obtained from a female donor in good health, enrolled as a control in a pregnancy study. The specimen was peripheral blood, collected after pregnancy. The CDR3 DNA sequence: TGTGCCAGCAGTTCTAGCGGGGGGGCCTTAGATACGCAGTATTTT. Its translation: CASSSSGGALDTQYF.